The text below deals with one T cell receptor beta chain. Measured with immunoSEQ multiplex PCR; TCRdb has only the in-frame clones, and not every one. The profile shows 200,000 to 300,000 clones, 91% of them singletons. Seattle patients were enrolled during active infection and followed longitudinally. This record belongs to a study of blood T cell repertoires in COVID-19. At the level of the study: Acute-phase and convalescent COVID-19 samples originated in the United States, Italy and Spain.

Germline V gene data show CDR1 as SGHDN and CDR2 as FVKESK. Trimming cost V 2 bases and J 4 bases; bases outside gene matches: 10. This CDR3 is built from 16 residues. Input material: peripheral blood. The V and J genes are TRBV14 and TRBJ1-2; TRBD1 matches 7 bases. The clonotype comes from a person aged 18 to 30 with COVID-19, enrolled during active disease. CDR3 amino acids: CASSQKAGTVFYGYTF. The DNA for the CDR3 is TGTGCCAGCAGCCAAAAAGCCGGGACAGTTTTCTATGGCTACACCTTC. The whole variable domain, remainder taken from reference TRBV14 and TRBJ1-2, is EAGVTQFPSHSVIEKGQTVTLRCDPISGHDNLYWYRRVMGKEIKFLLHFVKESKQDESGMPNNRFLAERTGGTYSTLKVQPAELEDSGVYFCASSQKAGTVFYGYTFGSGTRLTVV.